This TCR beta chain emerged from a study of CD8+CD57+ T cells in acquired aplastic anemia. Study-level background: DNA recovered from sorted CD4+ and CD8+ cells had a mean of approximately 3 ug.

The germline CDR1 and CDR2 sequences are MGHDK and SYGVNS. Trimming pared 5 bases from V and 4 bases from J, leaving 12 bases between. The CDR3 sequence is 15 residues long. Both TCR beta VDJ combination and CDR3 sequence profiling were carried out. Genomic DNA was the template for this profiling. TCRdb redid the calling of the reads with MiXCR, one entry per CDR3 protein. The data contain a few hundred thousand distinct CDR3 sequences, around 30% of them seen just once; the ten biggest clones take up roughly 0.89%. Whoever was chosen for sequencing had shown CD8+CD57+ cell expansion by flow cytometry. Every patient had severe acquired aplastic anemia.

The clonotype was recovered from a human donor with aplastic anemia. What was sequenced was sorted CD4+, CD8+, or CD8+CD57+ T cells (not recorded which) from PBMCs. J is TRBJ1-6 and V is TRBV25-1; D not resolved. Here the CDR3 reads CASSNPSAYNSPLHF. The CDR3 nucleotides read TGTGCCAGCAGTAACCCTAGCGCATATAATTCACCCCTCCACTTT. Variable domain in full (rest from reference TRBV25-1 and TRBJ1-6): EADIYQTPRYLVIGTGKKITLECSQTMGHDKMYWYQQDPGMELHLIHYSYGVNSTEKGDLSSESTVSRIRTEHFPLTLESARPSHTSQYLCASSNPSAYNSPLHFGNGTRLTVT.